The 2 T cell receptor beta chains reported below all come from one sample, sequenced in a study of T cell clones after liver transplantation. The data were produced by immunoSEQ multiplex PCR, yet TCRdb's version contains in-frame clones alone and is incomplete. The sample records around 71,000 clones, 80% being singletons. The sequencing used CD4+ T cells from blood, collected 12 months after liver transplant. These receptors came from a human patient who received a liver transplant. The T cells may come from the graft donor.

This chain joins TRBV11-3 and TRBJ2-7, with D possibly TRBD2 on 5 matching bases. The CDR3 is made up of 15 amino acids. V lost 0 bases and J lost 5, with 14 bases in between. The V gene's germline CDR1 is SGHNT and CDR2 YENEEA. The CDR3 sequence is CASSLDHSREDEQYF. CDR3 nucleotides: TGTGCCAGCAGCTTAGACCACTCCCGGGAAGACGAGCAGTACTTC.

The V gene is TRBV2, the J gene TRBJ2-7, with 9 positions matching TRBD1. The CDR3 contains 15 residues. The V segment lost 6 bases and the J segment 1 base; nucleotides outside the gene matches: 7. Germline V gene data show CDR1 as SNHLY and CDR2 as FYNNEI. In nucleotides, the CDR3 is TGTGCCAGCAGCCCCCGACAGGGGGGTTCCTACGAGCAGTACTTC. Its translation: CASSPRQGGSYEQYF.